The rows below give T cell receptor beta chains drawn from one sample of a study of cytomegalovirus exposure and HLA in healthy donors. The method was immunoSEQ multiplex PCR; TCRdb's version includes in-frame clones alone and lacks a portion of them. This table holds around 70,000 clones, around 94% found once. The sequencing input was PBMCs. Receptor source: a man aged 18 to 30 in good health and CMV-seropositive. CDR3s leave out the opening cysteine and the closing phenylalanine or tryptophan. The order of the fields is V gene, D gene, J gene, CDR3 protein. The D gene is left open where the match is weak.

v_gene: TRBV28
d_gene: TRBD2
j_gene: TRBJ2-7
CDR3aa: ASTNLGTSPEQY

v_gene: TRBV7-8
d_gene: -
j_gene: TRBJ1-5
CDR3aa: ASSLGTEKQFPQH

v_gene: TRBV21-1
d_gene: -
j_gene: TRBJ2-7
CDR3aa: ASSPSREGALLYEQY

v_gene: TRBV5-1
d_gene: TRBD2
j_gene: TRBJ2-1
CDR3aa: ARTRDYNNEQF

v_gene: TRBV5-1
d_gene: -
j_gene: TRBJ1-2
CDR3aa: ASSPTTRREGNYGYT

v_gene: TRBV5-1
d_gene: -
j_gene: TRBJ2-5
CDR3aa: ASSLDLAEETQY

v_gene: TRBV4-1
d_gene: TRBD1
j_gene: TRBJ2-5
CDR3aa: ASTPTDRGQETQY

v_gene: TRBV2
d_gene: TRBD2
j_gene: TRBJ2-1
CDR3aa: ASSDRTSESEQF

v_gene: TRBV5-1
d_gene: TRBD2
j_gene: TRBJ2-3
CDR3aa: ASSASGSLGTDTQY

v_gene: TRBV28
d_gene: TRBD1
j_gene: TRBJ1-1
CDR3aa: ASSFLGQGKLTAF

v_gene: TRBV10-3
d_gene: TRBD2
j_gene: TRBJ2-1
CDR3aa: AISRGGANNEQF

v_gene: TRBV5-6
d_gene: -
j_gene: TRBJ2-1
CDR3aa: ASSLVGGNRDEQF

v_gene: TRBV10-3
d_gene: -
j_gene: TRBJ1-4
CDR3aa: AISGVANEGKLF

v_gene: TRBV28
d_gene: TRBD1
j_gene: TRBJ1-2
CDR3aa: ASSSGTGTGIYGYT

v_gene: TRBV4-1
d_gene: -
j_gene: TRBJ2-3
CDR3aa: ASSQELPSTDTQY

v_gene: TRBV4-1
d_gene: -
j_gene: TRBJ2-5
CDR3aa: ASSPEATRETQY

v_gene: TRBV19
d_gene: TRBD1
j_gene: TRBJ1-4
CDR3aa: ATRDRAGEKLF

v_gene: TRBV7-9
d_gene: TRBD1
j_gene: TRBJ2-5
CDR3aa: ASRLTGEGETQY

v_gene: TRBV7-6
d_gene: -
j_gene: TRBJ2-1
CDR3aa: ASTSSSSSYNEQF

v_gene: TRBV9
d_gene: TRBD1
j_gene: TRBJ2-3
CDR3aa: ASSANTDRVLLDTQY